This T cell receptor (beta chain) came from a study of patients and donors after allogeneic stem cell transplantation. The CDR3 contains 16 residues. Germline lookup yields CDR1 LGHNA and CDR2 YSLEER. V lost 1 base, J lost 0 bases, and 11 bases lay in between. TCRdb used MiXCR to reprocess the RT-PCR reads, holding one entry per CDR3 protein. The repertoire includes over 350,000 distinct CDR3 sequences, 16% of them detected once, and about 7% sits in the top ten. V and J are TRBV4-3 and TRBJ2-3; no firm D call. Material: blood, either unsorted or a sorted T cell fraction (not recorded which). The clonotype originates from a human donor who was either an allogeneic HSCT recipient or a stem cell or donor lymphocyte infusion donor (not recorded which). It is not recorded whose cells these are; they may come from a transplant donor. This CDR3 reads CASSQVTKPSTDTQYF. The CDR3 DNA sequence: TGCGCCAGCAGCCAAGTGACGAAACCTAGCACAGATACGCAGTATTTT.